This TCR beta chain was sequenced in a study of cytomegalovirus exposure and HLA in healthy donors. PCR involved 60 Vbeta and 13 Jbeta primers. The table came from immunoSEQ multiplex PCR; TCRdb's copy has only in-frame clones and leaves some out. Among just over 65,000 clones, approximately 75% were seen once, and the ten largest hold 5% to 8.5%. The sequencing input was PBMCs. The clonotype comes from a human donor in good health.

CDR3 sequence: CASSIRRGGEIYEQYF. The CDR3, as DNA: TGTGCCAGCAGTATCCGGCGAGGGGGTGAGATCTACGAGCAGTACTTC. The chain is built from TRBV28 and TRBJ2-7, with D maybe TRBD1 (6 bases). Germline V gene data show CDR1 as MDHEN and CDR2 as SYDVKM. V was pared by 5 bases and J by 3 bases, with 20 bases between. The CDR3 is 16 residues long.